This TCR beta chain derives from a study of naive and memory T cell subsets. Two oligonucleotides, mixed equimolar, formed the beta constant-region primer covering TRBC1 and TRBC2. Nested alpha and beta constant-region primers with the SP2 primer drove four PCR rounds on ligated cDNA. One entry per CDR3 protein results from TCRdb running MiXCR on the UMI-ligation and nested PCR reads. The sample lists over 110,000 distinct CDR3 sequences, 15% to 25% occurring once. There are 16 residues in the CDR3. V lost 7 bases, J lost 0 bases, and 5 bases stayed unmatched. Findings of the study overall: Activation and differentiation may alter RNA-based TCR counts. Possibly reflecting memory cells re-expressing CD45RA, a few larger clonotypes occurred in naive repertoires, especially CD8.

As to this clonotype: Its cognate antigen is unknown.

What was sequenced was naive CD8+ T cells from blood. The source of this sequence is a human donor in good health. The V and J genes are TRBV12-3 or TRBV12-4 and TRBJ2-2, with 10 bases lining up with TRBD2. The CDR3 region has the DNA TGTGCCAGCAATCCCGGACTAGCGGCGAACACCGGGGAGCTGTTTTTT. Translation: CASNPGLAANTGELFF.